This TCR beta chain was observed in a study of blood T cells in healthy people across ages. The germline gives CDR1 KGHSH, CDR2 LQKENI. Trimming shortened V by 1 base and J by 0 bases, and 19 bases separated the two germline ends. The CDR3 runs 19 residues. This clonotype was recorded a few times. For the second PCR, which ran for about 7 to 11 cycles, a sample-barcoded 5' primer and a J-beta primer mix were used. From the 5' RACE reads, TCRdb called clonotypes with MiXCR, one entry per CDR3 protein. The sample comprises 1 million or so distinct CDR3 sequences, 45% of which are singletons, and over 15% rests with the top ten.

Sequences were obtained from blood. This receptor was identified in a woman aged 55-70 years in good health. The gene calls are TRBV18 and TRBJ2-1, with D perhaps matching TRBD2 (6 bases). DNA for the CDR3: TGTGCCAGCTCACCACGGAGACAGCCCGGACTAAGCTCCTACAATGAGCAGTTCTTC. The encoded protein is CASSPRRQPGLSSYNEQFF.